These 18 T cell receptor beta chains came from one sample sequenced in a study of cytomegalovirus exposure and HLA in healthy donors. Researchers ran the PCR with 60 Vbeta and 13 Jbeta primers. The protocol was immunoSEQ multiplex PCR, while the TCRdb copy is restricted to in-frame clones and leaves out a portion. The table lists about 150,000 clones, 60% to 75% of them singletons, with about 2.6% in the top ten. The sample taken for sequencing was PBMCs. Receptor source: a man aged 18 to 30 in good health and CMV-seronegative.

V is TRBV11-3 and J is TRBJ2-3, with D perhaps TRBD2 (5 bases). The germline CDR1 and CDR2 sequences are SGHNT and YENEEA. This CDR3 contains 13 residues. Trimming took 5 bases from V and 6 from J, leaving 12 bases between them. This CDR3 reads CASSPGSGDTQYF. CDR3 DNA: TGTGCCAGCAGCCCGGGATCTGGGGATACGCAGTATTTT.

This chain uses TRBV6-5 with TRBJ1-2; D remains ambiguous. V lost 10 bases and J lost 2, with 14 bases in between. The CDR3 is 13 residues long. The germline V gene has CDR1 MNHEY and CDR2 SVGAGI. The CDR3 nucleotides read TGTGCCAACATAACGGGTGGAAACTATGGCTACACCTTC. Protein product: CANITGGNYGYTF.

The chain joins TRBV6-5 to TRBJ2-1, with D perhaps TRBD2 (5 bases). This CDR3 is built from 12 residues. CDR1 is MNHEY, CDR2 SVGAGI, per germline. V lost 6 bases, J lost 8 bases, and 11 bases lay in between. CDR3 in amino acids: CASRGLTHEQFF. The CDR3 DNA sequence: TGTGCCAGCAGAGGACTGACCCATGAGCAGTTCTTC.

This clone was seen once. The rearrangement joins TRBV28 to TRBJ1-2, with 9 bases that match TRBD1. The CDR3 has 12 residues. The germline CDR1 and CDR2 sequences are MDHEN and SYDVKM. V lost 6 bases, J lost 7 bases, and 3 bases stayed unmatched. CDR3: CASRLTGGGYTF. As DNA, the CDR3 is TGTGCCAGCAGACTGACAGGGGGTGGCTACACCTTC.

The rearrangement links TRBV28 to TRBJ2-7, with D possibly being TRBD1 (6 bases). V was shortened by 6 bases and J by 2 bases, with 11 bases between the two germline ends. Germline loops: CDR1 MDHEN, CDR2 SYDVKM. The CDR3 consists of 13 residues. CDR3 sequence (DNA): TGTGCCAGCAGCCGGGACAAGCCCTACGAGCAGTACGTC. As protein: CASSRDKPYEQYV.

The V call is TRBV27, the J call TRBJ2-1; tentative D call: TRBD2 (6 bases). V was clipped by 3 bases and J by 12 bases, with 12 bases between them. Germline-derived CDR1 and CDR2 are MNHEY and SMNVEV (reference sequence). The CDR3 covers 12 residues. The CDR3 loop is CASSLRGLPQFF. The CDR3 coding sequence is TGTGCCAGCAGTTTGCGGGGCCTGCCGCAGTTCTTC.

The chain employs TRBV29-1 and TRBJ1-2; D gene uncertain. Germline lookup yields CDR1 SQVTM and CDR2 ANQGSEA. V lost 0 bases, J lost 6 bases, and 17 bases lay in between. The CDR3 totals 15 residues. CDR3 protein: CSVEDRRRGIHGYTF. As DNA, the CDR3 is TGCAGCGTTGAAGATCGCCGTCGGGGAATTCATGGCTACACCTTC.

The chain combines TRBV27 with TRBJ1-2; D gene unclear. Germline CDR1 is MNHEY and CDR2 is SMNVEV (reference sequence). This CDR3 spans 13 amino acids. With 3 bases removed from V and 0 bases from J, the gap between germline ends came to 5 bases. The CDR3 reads CASSFGTNYGYTF. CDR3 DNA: TGTGCCAGCAGTTTCGGGACTAACTATGGCTACACCTTC.

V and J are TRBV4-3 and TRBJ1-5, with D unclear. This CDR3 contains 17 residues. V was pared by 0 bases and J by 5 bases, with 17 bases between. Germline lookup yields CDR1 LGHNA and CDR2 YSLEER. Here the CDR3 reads CASSQDSGRPSDQPQHF. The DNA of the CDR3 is TGCGCCAGCAGCCAAGATTCAGGAAGGCCCTCGGATCAGCCCCAGCATTTT.

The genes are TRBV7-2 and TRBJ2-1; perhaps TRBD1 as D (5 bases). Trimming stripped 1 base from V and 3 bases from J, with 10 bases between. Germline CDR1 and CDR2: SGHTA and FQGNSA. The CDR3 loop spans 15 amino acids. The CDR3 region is CASSLEGSLYNEQFF. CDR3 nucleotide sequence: TGTGCCAGCAGCTTAGAGGGGTCCCTCTACAATGAGCAGTTCTTC.

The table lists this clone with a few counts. The CDR3 DNA reads TGTGCCAGCAGCCGGGACAGGGGGCGCGATGGCTACACCTTC. It yields the protein CASSRDRGRDGYTF. The chain couples TRBV7-9 to TRBJ1-2; 12 positions match TRBD1. The V segment lost 5 bases and the J segment 6 bases; nucleotides outside the gene matches: 4. The germline V gene has CDR1 SEHNR and CDR2 FQNEAQ (reference sequence). The CDR3 length is 14 residues.

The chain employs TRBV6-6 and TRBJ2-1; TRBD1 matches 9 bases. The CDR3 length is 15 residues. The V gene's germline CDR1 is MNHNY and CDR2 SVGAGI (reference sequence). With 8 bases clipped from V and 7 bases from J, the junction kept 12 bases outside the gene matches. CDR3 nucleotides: TGTGCCAGCTCGTGGGGGGACAGGGTGATGAATGAGCAGTTCTTC. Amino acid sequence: CASSWGDRVMNEQFF.

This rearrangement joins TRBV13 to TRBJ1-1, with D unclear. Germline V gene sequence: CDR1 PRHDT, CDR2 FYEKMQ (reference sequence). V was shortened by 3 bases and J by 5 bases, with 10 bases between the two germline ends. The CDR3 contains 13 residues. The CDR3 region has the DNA TGTGCCAGCAGCTTTTCCTCCCTAACTGAAGCTTTCTTT. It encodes CASSFSSLTEAFF. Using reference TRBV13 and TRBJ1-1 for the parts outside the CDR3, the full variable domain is AAGVIQSPRHLIKEKRETATLKCYPIPRHDTVYWYQQGPGQDPQFLISFYEKMQSDKGSIPDRFSAQQFSDYHSELNMSSLELGDSALYFCASSFSSLTEAFFGQGTRLTVV.

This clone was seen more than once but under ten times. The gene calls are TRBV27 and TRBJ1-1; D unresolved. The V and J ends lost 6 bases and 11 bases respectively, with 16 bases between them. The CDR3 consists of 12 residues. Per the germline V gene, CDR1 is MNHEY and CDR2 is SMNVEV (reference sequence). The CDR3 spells CASSPVFIWAFF. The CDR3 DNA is TGTGCCAGCAGCCCGGTCTTTATATGGGCTTTCTTT.

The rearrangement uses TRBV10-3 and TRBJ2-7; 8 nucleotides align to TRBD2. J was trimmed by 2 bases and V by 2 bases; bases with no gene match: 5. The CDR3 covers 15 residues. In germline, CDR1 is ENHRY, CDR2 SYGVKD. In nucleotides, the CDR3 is TGTGCCATCAGTGAGGGCGGGGGGCTCCCCTACGAGCAGTACTTC. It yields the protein CAISEGGGLPYEQYF.

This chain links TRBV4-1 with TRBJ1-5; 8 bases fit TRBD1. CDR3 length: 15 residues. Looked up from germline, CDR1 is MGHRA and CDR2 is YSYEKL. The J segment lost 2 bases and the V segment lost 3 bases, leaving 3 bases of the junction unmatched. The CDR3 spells CASSHADRGNQPQHF. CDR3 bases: TGCGCCAGCAGCCACGCGGACAGGGGCAATCAGCCCCAGCATTTT.

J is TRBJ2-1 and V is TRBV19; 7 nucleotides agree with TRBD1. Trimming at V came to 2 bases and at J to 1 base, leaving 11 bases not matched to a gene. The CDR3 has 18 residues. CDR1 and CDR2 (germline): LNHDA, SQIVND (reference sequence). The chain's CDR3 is CASSIRITGTDSYNEQFF. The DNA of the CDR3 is TGTGCCAGTAGTATAAGGATCACCGGGACAGATTCCTACAATGAGCAGTTCTTC.

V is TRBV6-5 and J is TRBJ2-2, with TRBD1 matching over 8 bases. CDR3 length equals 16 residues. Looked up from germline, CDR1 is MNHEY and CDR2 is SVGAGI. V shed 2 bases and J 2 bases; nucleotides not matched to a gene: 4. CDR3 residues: CASSYPQGANTGELFF. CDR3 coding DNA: TGTGCCAGCAGTTACCCCCAGGGGGCAAACACCGGGGAGCTGTTTTTT.